This TCR beta chain was identified in a study of OX40 agonist ivuxolimab in advanced cancers. Study results and caveats: Some patients without response likewise showed low normalized clonal expansion.

Cycle 7 day 1, cycle 4 day 1, and baseline were the timepoints at which blood was sampled. The CDR3 extends over 17 amino acids. Germline assignment: CDR1 MDHEN and CDR2 SYDVKM. The ends lost 8 bases at V and 4 bases at J; junction bases unmatched: 18. Turning to this clone: The antigen is unknown.

The repertoire was sequenced with immunoSEQ multiplex PCR; TCRdb's copy has only in-frame clones and lacks some. Seen here are approximately 100,000 clones, approximately 90% observed once, and the top ten hold under 0.4%. This TCR derives from an adult with an advanced solid tumor such as melanoma, head and neck, liver or kidney cancer. The starting material was CD4+ or CD8+ T cells sorted from blood, obtained in a trial of the OX40 agonist ivuxolimab. The chain couples TRBV28 to TRBJ1-2; 8 bases are shared with TRBD1. CDR3 sequence (DNA): TGTGCCAGCTGTGGGGGGACAGGACTACAGGACTTCTATGGCTACACCTTC. It codes for CASCGGTGLQDFYGYTF.